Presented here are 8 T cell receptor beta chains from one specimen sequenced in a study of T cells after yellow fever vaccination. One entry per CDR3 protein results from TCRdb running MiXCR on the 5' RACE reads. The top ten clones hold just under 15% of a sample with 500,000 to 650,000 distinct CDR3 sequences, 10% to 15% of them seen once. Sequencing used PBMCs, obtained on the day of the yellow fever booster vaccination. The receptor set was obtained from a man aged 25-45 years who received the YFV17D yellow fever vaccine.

DNA of the CDR3: TGCGCCAGCAGCTGGGGGTCGTCAGATACGCAGTATTTT. It translates to CASSWGSSDTQYF. The rearrangement links TRBV5-1 to TRBJ2-3, with D perhaps given as TRBD1 or TRBD2 (5 bases each). Trimming stripped 3 bases from V and 4 bases from J, with 9 bases between. The CDR3 loop spans 13 amino acids. Germline assignment: CDR1 SGHRS and CDR2 YFSETQ.

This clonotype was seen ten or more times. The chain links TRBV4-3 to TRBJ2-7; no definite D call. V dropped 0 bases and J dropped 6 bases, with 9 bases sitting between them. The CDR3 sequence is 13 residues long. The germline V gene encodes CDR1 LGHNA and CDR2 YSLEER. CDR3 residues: CASSQDRRAEQYF. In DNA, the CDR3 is TGCGCCAGCAGCCAAGATAGAAGGGCCGAGCAGTACTTC.

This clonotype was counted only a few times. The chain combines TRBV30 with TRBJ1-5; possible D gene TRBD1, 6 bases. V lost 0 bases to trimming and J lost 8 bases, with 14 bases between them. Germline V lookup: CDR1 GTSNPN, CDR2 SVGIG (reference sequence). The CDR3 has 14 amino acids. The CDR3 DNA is TGTGCCTGGAGTGTACGGGGGGGCTGGGAGCCCCAGCATTTT. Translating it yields CAWSVRGGWEPQHF.

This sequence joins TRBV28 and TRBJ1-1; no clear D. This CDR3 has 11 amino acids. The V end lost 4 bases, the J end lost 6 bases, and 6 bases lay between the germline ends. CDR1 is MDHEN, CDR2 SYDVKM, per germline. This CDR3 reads CASSSIPEAFF. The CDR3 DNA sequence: TGTGCCAGCAGTTCGATCCCTGAAGCTTTCTTT.

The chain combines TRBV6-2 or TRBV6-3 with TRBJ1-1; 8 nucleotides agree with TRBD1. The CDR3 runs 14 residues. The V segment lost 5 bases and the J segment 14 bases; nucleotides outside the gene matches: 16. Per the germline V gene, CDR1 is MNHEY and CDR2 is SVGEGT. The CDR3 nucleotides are TGTGCCAGCAGTAGCAGGGGGCGGGAGATACGAACCTTCTTT. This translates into CASSSRGREIRTFF.

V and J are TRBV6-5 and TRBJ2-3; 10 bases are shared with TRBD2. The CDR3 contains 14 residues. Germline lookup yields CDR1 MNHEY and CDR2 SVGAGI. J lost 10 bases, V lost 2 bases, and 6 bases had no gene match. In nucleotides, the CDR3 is TGTGCCAGCAGTTACGGGACTAGCGACGAGGCGCAGTATTTT. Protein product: CASSYGTSDEAQYF.

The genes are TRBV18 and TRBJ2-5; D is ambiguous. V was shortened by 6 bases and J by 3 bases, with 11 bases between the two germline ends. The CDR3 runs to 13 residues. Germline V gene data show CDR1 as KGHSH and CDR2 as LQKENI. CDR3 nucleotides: TGTGCCAGCTCCCTTAACAAGAAAGAGACCCAGTACTTC. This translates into CASSLNKKETQYF. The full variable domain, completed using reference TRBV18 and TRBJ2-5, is NAGVMQNPRHLVRRRGQEARLRCSPMKGHSHVYWYRQLPEEGLKFMVYLQKENIIDESGMPKERFSAEFPKEGPSILRIQQVVRGDSAAYFCASSLNKKETQYFGPGTRLLVL.

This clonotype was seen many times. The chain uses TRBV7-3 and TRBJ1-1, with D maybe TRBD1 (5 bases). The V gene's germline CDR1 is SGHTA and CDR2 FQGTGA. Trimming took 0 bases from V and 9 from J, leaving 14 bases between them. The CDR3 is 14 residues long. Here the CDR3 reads CASSLTGGTGQAFF. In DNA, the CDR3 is TGTGCCAGCAGCTTAACGGGGGGTACAGGCCAAGCTTTCTTT.